This record covers a single T cell receptor (beta chain). Its cognate antigen is unknown. This probably arose from a read error, given a far larger clone one base away. Other DNA sequences of this sample code for an identical CDR3. This sample was included in a study of shared clonotypes between healthy human individuals. Study findings and constraints: It was only blood that was sampled, and tissue repertoires likely differ. Among donors, the sharing of clonotypes was expected to be influenced by sequencing depth.

Around 83 million PBMCs served as the genomic DNA source for unsorted samples. The repertoire was sequenced with immunoSEQ multiplex PCR; TCRdb's copy has only in-frame clones and lacks some. The table has approximately 440,000 clones, approximately 71% seen once. The germline V and J ends were trimmed by 5 bases and 3 bases, with 16 bases remaining between them. The CDR3 extends over 15 amino acids. Germline V gives CDR1 SGHRS, CDR2 YFSETQ. The receptor's source is a woman aged 40 to 50 in good health. Some clones in this sample may be carry-over from other donors' samples. Sequencing used PBMCs. The rearrangement uses TRBV5-1 and TRBJ2-3, with D possibly being TRBD1 (6 bases). CDR3 DNA sequence: TGCGCCAGCAGTCTGGGTGTTAGGGGGACAGATACGCAGTATTTT. Translating gives CASSLGVRGTDTQYF.